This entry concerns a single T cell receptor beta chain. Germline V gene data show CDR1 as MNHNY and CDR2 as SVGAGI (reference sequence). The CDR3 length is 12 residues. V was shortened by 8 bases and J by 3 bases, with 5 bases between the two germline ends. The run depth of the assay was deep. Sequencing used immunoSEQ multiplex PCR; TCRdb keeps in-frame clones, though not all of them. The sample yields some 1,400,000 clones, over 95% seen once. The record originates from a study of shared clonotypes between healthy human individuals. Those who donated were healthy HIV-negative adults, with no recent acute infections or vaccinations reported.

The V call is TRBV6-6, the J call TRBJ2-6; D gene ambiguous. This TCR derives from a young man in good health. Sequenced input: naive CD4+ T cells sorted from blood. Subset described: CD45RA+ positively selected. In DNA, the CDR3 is TGTGCCAGCCATTTTGGGGCCAACGTCCTGACTTTC. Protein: CASHFGANVLTF.